This T cell receptor beta chain was captured in a study of blood T cell repertoires in COVID-19. Across the study: Sites in the United States, Italy and Spain provided acute and convalescent COVID-19 samples.

This clone has a single count. Using immunoSEQ multiplex PCR, the repertoire was profiled, and TCRdb retains in-frame clones only, with some absent. The sample carries about 200,000 clones, approximately 78% recorded once. The TCR originated in a woman aged 80 or over with COVID-19, enrolled during active disease. The sequenced sample was peripheral blood.

Written as DNA, the CDR3 is TGTGCCAGCAGCTTCACAGGGTCGGTCACTGAAGCTTTCTTT. This codes for CASSFTGSVTEAFF. The gene calls are TRBV7-2 and TRBJ1-1, with a weak D call TRBD1 (6 bases). The CDR3 length is 14 residues. V dropped 3 bases and J dropped 4 bases, with 12 bases sitting between them. CDR1 SGHTA and CDR2 FQGNSA come from the germline V gene.